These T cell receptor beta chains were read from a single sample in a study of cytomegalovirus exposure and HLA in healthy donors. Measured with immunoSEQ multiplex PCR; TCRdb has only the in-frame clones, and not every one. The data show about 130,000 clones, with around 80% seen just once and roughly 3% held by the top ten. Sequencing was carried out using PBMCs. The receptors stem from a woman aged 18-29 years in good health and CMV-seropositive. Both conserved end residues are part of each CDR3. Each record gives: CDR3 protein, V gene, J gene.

CDR3 protein: CAWSKGQGINYGYTF
V gene: TRBV30
J gene: TRBJ1-2

CDR3 protein: CASSSRGPSTDTQYF
V gene: TRBV11-2
J gene: TRBJ2-3

CDR3 protein: CASEISGGDTQYF
V gene: TRBV19
J gene: TRBJ2-3

CDR3 protein: CASKGLSSTDTQYF
V gene: TRBV9
J gene: TRBJ2-3

CDR3 protein: CATGGGTTDTQYF
V gene: TRBV2
J gene: TRBJ2-3

CDR3 protein: CASTWTGGMSSYNEQFF
V gene: TRBV19
J gene: TRBJ2-1

CDR3 protein: CASRPQGATNEKLFF
V gene: TRBV28
J gene: TRBJ1-4

CDR3 protein: CASSATNEGDVGKLFF
V gene: TRBV5-4
J gene: TRBJ1-4

CDR3 protein: CASSQVGHEQYF
V gene: TRBV4-1
J gene: TRBJ2-7

CDR3 protein: CASLYRSSGHDTQYF
V gene: TRBV6-5
J gene: TRBJ2-3

CDR3 protein: CASSFSLAGTTFF
V gene: TRBV27
J gene: TRBJ2-1

CDR3 protein: CASSFTGGDGYTF
V gene: TRBV27
J gene: TRBJ1-2

CDR3 protein: CASSLAKAGGLSYEQYF
V gene: TRBV7-2
J gene: TRBJ2-7

CDR3 protein: CASSLGRETQYF
V gene: TRBV5-6
J gene: TRBJ2-5

CDR3 protein: CASISGTPGANVLTF
V gene: TRBV7-9
J gene: TRBJ2-6

CDR3 protein: CASSLARAEDQPQHF
V gene: TRBV5-1
J gene: TRBJ1-5

CDR3 protein: CASNSGQGASDTQYF
V gene: TRBV28
J gene: TRBJ2-3

CDR3 protein: CASSRECGYTF
V gene: TRBV7-9
J gene: TRBJ1-2

CDR3 protein: CASSYSRVYNEQFF
V gene: TRBV6-6
J gene: TRBJ2-1

CDR3 protein: CASSLGDIPGELFF
V gene: TRBV7-7
J gene: TRBJ2-2

CDR3 protein: CASSRQGAYEQYF
V gene: TRBV2
J gene: TRBJ2-7

CDR3 protein: CASSLKTGSTDTQYF
V gene: TRBV7-2
J gene: TRBJ2-3

CDR3 protein: CASSLGLASYEQYF
V gene: TRBV5-5
J gene: TRBJ2-7

CDR3 protein: CASSYRGRTDTQYF
V gene: TRBV6-5
J gene: TRBJ2-3

CDR3 protein: CASSLRGKNIQYF
V gene: TRBV28
J gene: TRBJ2-4

CDR3 protein: CASSEEGRGADTQYF
V gene: TRBV6-1
J gene: TRBJ2-3

CDR3 protein: CASTPILGHQETQYF
V gene: TRBV7-6
J gene: TRBJ2-5

CDR3 protein: CASSRRGELNTEAFF
V gene: TRBV13
J gene: TRBJ1-1

CDR3 protein: CATSGWDRVGTEAFF
V gene: TRBV15
J gene: TRBJ1-1

CDR3 protein: CASSQTGFGTDTQYF
V gene: TRBV5-4
J gene: TRBJ2-3

CDR3 protein: CASSLGLGGGVSNEQFF
V gene: TRBV5-1
J gene: TRBJ2-1

CDR3 protein: CASSERRGFSYNSPLHF
V gene: TRBV6-1
J gene: TRBJ1-6

CDR3 protein: CASSGTGGFQPQHF
V gene: TRBV19
J gene: TRBJ1-5

CDR3 protein: CASSWSSENTEAFF
V gene: TRBV5-1
J gene: TRBJ1-1

CDR3 protein: CASSPRGSLQETQYF
V gene: TRBV27
J gene: TRBJ2-5

CDR3 protein: CASSQQGFDATETQYF
V gene: TRBV2
J gene: TRBJ2-5

CDR3 protein: CASGRDSNTGELFF
V gene: TRBV2
J gene: TRBJ2-2

CDR3 protein: CASSYWRNTEAFF
V gene: TRBV6-6
J gene: TRBJ1-1

CDR3 protein: CATGGRVLSYNEQFF
V gene: TRBV7-9
J gene: TRBJ2-1

CDR3 protein: CASSIEPGRANTGELFF
V gene: TRBV19
J gene: TRBJ2-2

CDR3 protein: CASSAGTSVYNEQFF
V gene: TRBV11-2
J gene: TRBJ2-1

CDR3 protein: CAISVRQRNTEAFF
V gene: TRBV10-3
J gene: TRBJ1-1

CDR3 protein: CASSLVRGGTDSGNTIYF
V gene: TRBV11-2
J gene: TRBJ1-3

CDR3 protein: CASTLTGPEEPQHF
V gene: TRBV6-1
J gene: TRBJ1-5

CDR3 protein: CASSWTEITGELFF
V gene: TRBV2
J gene: TRBJ2-2

CDR3 protein: CASSLSELTNEKLFF
V gene: TRBV7-9
J gene: TRBJ1-4

CDR3 protein: CASSEESYPSNQPQHF
V gene: TRBV6-1
J gene: TRBJ1-5